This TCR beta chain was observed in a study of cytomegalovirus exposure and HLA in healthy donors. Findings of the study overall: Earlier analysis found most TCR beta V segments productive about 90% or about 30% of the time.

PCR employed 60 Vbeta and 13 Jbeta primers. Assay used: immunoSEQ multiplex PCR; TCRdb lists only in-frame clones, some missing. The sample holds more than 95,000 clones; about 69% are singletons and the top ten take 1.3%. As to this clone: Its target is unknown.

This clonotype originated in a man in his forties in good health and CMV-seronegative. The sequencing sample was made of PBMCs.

The CDR3 loop is CASTSRPPLHF. The CDR3 nucleotides are TGTGCCAGCACCTCGCGGCCACCCCTCCACTTT. The J gene is TRBJ1-6, the V gene TRBV28; D gene unclear. This CDR3 spans 11 amino acids. From germline, CDR1 is MDHEN and CDR2 SYDVKM. V was cut by 7 bases and J by 11 bases, with 9 bases left in between.